The 10 T cell receptor beta chains below come from one sample, sequenced in a study of blood T cell repertoires in COVID-19. Libraries were prepared by immunoSEQ multiplex PCR; TCRdb keeps only in-frame clonotypes and omits some of them. The sample holds hundreds of thousands of clones, 82% seen once. Sequenced: peripheral blood. The receptors stem from a woman aged 60 to 75 with active or convalescent COVID-19.

The chain uses TRBV6-5 and TRBJ1-6, with D uncertain. The CDR3 has 14 amino acids. Germline V gene lookup returns CDR1 MNHEY and CDR2 SVGAGI. Trimming took off 6 bases at V and 10 bases at J, with 16 bases between the two ends. The CDR3: CASSTRTSGSPLHF. The CDR3 DNA reads as TGTGCCAGCAGCACCAGGACTTCGGGGTCACCCCTCCACTTT.

The V gene is TRBV24-1, the J gene TRBJ1-1; 7 positions agree with TRBD1. Trimming at V came to 0 bases and at J to 4 bases, leaving 13 bases not matched to a gene. This CDR3 has 18 residues. Germline CDR1 reads KGHDR; CDR2 reads SFDVKD. The CDR3 DNA is TGTGCCACCAGTGATTTGCTGAACCCGGGACAGCCGCTCACTGAAGCTTTCTTT. Its protein product is CATSDLLNPGQPLTEAFF.

The J gene is TRBJ2-1, the V gene TRBV21-1; the table's D gene call, TRBD1, was not cross checked with the DNA. TRBV21-1 counts as a pseudogene. This CDR3 has 13 residues. The CDR3, as DNA: TGTGCCAGCCAGAAAAAAAGGGGCAATGAGCAGTTCTTC. Amino acid sequence: CASQKKRGNEQFF.

The chain joins TRBV6-2 or TRBV6-3 to TRBJ1-2, with a possible D match to TRBD1 (6 bases). Between the trimmed V and J ends, which lost 2 bases and 5 bases, there was a span of 21 bases. This CDR3 is built from 17 residues. CDR1 is MNHEY, CDR2 SVGEGT, per germline. The CDR3 loop reads CASSYSPYREPRYGYTF. Here the CDR3 DNA reads TGTGCCAGCAGTTACAGTCCCTACAGGGAACCACGGTATGGCTACACCTTC.

The J gene is TRBJ2-5, the V gene TRBV2; maybe TRBD2 (5 bases). The germline V gene encodes CDR1 SNHLY and CDR2 FYNNEI. The V end was cut by 5 bases, the J end by 4 bases, with 11 bases between. This CDR3 contains 13 residues. The DNA for the CDR3 is TGTGCCAGCAGTCGGAGAGGAGGAGAGACCCAGTACTTC. Residues: CASSRRGGETQYF.

This rearrangement joins TRBV19 to TRBJ2-2, with TRBD2 matching over 8 bases. This CDR3 is built from 16 residues. Trimming took 3 bases from V and 4 from J; bases not matched to a gene: 7. In germline, CDR1 is LNHDA, CDR2 SQIVND (reference sequence). CDR3 bases: TGTGCCAGTAGTATCCCGGGGGGGCCCGGCACCGGGGAGCTGTTTTTT. Protein sequence: CASSIPGGPGTGELFF.

This sequence joins TRBV19 and TRBJ1-2; D is possibly TRBD1 (6 bases). V lost 8 bases and J lost 5, with 21 bases in between. Germline V gives CDR1 LNHDA, CDR2 SQIVND (reference sequence). The CDR3 consists of 15 residues. CDR3 in amino acids: CASLTTAEGGYGYTF. The CDR3 nucleotides are TGTGCCAGTCTGACCACCGCTGAGGGGGGGTATGGCTACACCTTC. Based on the CDR3 plus reference TRBV19 and TRBJ1-2, the full variable domain is DGGITQSPKYLFRKEGQNVTLSCEQNLNHDAMYWYRQDPGQGLRLIYYSQIVNDFQKGDIAEGYSVSREKKESFPLTVTSAQKNPTAFYLCASLTTAEGGYGYTFGSGTRLTVV.

This chain connects TRBV18 to TRBJ1-1, with D unclear. Trimming removed 3 bases from V and 3 bases from J, with 11 bases in between. In germline, CDR1 is KGHSH, CDR2 LQKENI. The CDR3 is made up of 14 amino acids. The CDR3 region is CASSPPAADTEAFF. The CDR3 DNA follows: TGTGCCAGCTCACCCCCGGCGGCGGACACTGAAGCTTTCTTT. Looking up the rest from reference TRBV18 and TRBJ1-1 gives the full variable domain: NAGVMQNPRHLVRRRGQEARLRCSPMKGHSHVYWYRQLPEEGLKFMVYLQKENIIDESGMPKERFSAEFPKEGPSILRIQQVVRGDSAAYFCASSPPAADTEAFFGQGTRLTVV.

J is TRBJ2-3 and V is TRBV5-4; 10 bases are a match to TRBD2. Per germline, CDR1 SGHNT and CDR2 YYREEE (reference sequence). J lost 4 bases, V lost 4 bases, and 9 bases had no gene match. This CDR3 is 16 amino acids long. This CDR3 reads CASSRLERGGPDTQYF. The CDR3 coding sequence is TGTGCCAGCAGCCGCCTGGAGCGGGGGGGCCCAGATACGCAGTATTTT.

The J gene is TRBJ2-2, the V gene TRBV28, with D perhaps matching TRBD1 or TRBD2 (5 bases each). Between the trimmed V and J ends, which lost 10 bases and 4 bases, there was a span of 10 bases. The CDR3 has 12 amino acids. Germline loops: CDR1 MDHEN, CDR2 SYDVKM. The CDR3 DNA reads as TGTGCCACCAGGGCGGGCACCGGGGAGCTGTTTTTT. Translation gives CATRAGTGELFF.